A selection of T cell receptor beta chains follows, all from one sample in a study of cytomegalovirus exposure and HLA in healthy donors. The assay was immunoSEQ multiplex PCR, and TCRdb's table has in-frame clones only and misses some. The table lists about 200,000 clones, roughly 80% of them singletons. The sample comprised PBMCs. The receptor source for this set is a male donor in good health and CMV-seropositive. The CDR3 runs from the conserved cysteine through the conserved F or W. A D gene is named only where the DNA matches it firmly. Rows may omit the clone size; those that give it use once, few, many or a size class.

D	V	size	J	CDR3	DNA
TRBD2	TRBV9	NA	TRBJ2-7	CASSVASSGPREQYF	TGTGCCAGCAGCGTAGCGAGTAGCGGGCCGCGCGAGCAGTACTTC
NA	TRBV18	NA	TRBJ1-1	CASSPRDGGQGGTEAFF	TGTGCCAGCTCACCACGGGACGGGGGGCAAGGGGGCACTGAAGCTTTCTTT
NA	TRBV2	NA	TRBJ2-1	CASTPRGNEQFF	TGTGCCAGCACCCCTAGAGGCAATGAGCAGTTCTTC
TRBD1	TRBV28	NA	TRBJ2-3	CASSFLQGAGTDTQYF	TGTGCCAGCAGTTTTCTACAGGGGGCTGGCACAGATACGCAGTATTTT
NA	TRBV4-3	NA	TRBJ2-3	CASSQGPAGTDTQYF	TGCGCCAGCAGCCAAGGCCCTGCGGGCACAGATACGCAGTATTTT
TRBD1	TRBV28	few	TRBJ1-5	CASSQTGANQPQHF	TGTGCCAGCAGTCAGACAGGGGCTAATCAGCCCCAGCATTTT
TRBD2	TRBV11-2	NA	TRBJ2-1	CASSSRLTSGGVNEQFF	TGTGCCAGCAGCTCTCGTTTGACTAGCGGGGGGGTCAATGAGCAGTTCTTC
NA	TRBV11-3	NA	TRBJ2-2	CASSGALALKGTGELFF	TGTGCCAGCAGCGGCGCCCTAGCGCTGAAGGGGACCGGGGAGCTGTTTTTT
TRBD2	TRBV7-8	NA	TRBJ2-1	CASSLGGGMYNEQFF	TGTGCCAGCAGCTTGGGCGGGGGAATGTACAATGAGCAGTTCTTC
TRBD2	TRBV4-2	NA	TRBJ2-2	CASSQDRGLATNTGELFF	TGTGCCAGCAGCCAAGACCGGGGACTAGCGACGAACACCGGGGAGCTGTTTTTT
NA	TRBV28	NA	TRBJ2-7	CASSFAGIYEQYF	TGTGCCAGCAGTTTTGCGGGAATTTACGAGCAGTACTTC
TRBD1	TRBV6-5	few	TRBJ1-2	CASVGVGQGDYGYTF	TGTGCCAGCGTTGGGGTGGGACAGGGCGATTATGGCTACACCTTC
TRBD2	TRBV9	once	TRBJ2-3	CASSVGLGLTDTQYF	TGTGCCAGCAGCGTCGGACTAGGGTTAACAGATACGCAGTATTTT
NA	TRBV7-9	few	TRBJ1-6	CASSVTENSPLHF	TGTGCCAGCAGCGTAACAGAGAATTCACCCCTCCACTTT
TRBD1	TRBV9	NA	TRBJ1-1	CASSLRTGRAFF	TGTGCCAGCAGCCTGCGGACAGGGAGAGCTTTCTTT
TRBD1	TRBV28	NA	TRBJ1-1	CASSLGFFQGVGAFF	TGTGCCAGCAGTTTAGGGTTTTTCCAGGGGGTAGGAGCTTTCTTT